This T cell receptor (beta chain) was sequenced in a study of spatial heterogeneity in lung cancer. Time point reported: sample taken at primary tumor resection. Sequencing of whole RNA from tumor, nontumor lung or frozen PBMC involved no sorting. Study-wide findings and caveats: Resection saw ubiquitous expanded tumor TCRs appear in blood more than follow-up did.

Germline V lookup: CDR1 MDHEN, CDR2 SYDVKM. Trimming removed 3 bases from V and 10 bases from J; junction bases left unmatched: 18. The CDR3 length is 17 residues. On this clonotype: Its antigen remains unknown.

TCRdb reanalysed the 5' RACE reads using MiXCR and keeps one entry per CDR3 protein. This table holds several thousand distinct CDR3 sequences, around 15% found once. V is TRBV28 and J is TRBJ2-1, with TRBD2 identical over 7 bases. Sequencing used PBMCs, obtained at surgery. The origin of this receptor is a male donor with early-stage non-small cell lung cancer. The CDR3 reads CASSFLHPGRAGYEQFF. CDR3 DNA: TGTGCCAGCAGTTTCCTACACCCGGGGAGGGCGGGGTACGAGCAGTTCTTC.